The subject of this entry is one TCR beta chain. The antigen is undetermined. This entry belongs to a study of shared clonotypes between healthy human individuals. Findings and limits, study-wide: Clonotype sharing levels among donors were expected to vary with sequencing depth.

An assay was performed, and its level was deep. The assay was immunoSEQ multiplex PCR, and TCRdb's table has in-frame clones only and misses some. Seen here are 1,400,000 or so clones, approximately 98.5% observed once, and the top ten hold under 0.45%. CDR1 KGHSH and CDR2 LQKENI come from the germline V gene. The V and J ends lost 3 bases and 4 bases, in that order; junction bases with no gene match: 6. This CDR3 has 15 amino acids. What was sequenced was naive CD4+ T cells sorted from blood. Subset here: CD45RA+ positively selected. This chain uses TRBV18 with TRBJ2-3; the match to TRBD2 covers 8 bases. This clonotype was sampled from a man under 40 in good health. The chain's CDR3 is CASSPRREGPDTQYF. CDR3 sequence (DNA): TGTGCCAGCTCACCGCGACGGGAGGGCCCAGATACGCAGTATTTT.